This T cell receptor (beta chain) was found in a study of blood T cell repertoires in COVID-19. Sequencing used immunoSEQ multiplex PCR; TCRdb keeps in-frame clones, though not all of them. In the table there are around 340,000 clones, roughly nine tenths of which are singletons. This CDR3 is built from 13 residues. Looked up from germline, CDR1 is MNHEY and CDR2 is SMNVEV (reference sequence). Trimming cost V 6 bases and J 8 bases; bases outside gene matches: 6. This sequence joins TRBV27 and TRBJ1-4; 7 bases fit TRBD1. This clonotype was obtained from a woman aged 60-75 years with COVID-19, enrolled during active disease. The sequencing input was peripheral blood. DNA for the CDR3: TGTGCCAGCAGACCCGGGACAGACGAAAAACTGTTTTTT. Translation gives CASRPGTDEKLFF.